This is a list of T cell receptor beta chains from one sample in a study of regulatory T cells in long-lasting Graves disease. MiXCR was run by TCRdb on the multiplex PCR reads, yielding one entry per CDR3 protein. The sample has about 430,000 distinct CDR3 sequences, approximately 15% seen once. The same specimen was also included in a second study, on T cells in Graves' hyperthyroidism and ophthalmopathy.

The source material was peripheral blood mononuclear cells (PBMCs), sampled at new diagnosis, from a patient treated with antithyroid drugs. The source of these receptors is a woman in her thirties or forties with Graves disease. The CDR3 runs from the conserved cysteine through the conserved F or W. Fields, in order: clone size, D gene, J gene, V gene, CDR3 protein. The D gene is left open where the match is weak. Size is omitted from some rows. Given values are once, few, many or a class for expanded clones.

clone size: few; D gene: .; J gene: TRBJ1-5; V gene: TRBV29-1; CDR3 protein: CSVEENYNQPQHF
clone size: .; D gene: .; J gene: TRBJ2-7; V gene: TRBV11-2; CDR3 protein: CASSSWTHEQYF
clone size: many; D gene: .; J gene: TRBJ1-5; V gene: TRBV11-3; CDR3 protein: CASSSGLNQPQHF
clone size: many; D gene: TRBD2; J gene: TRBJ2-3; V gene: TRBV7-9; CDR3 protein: CASSFPVGGGGRALDTQYF
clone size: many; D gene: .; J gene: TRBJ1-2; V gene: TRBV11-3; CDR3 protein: CASSFGAARDGYTF
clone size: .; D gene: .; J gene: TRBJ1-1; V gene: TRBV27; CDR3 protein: CASSLSGVSGTEAFF
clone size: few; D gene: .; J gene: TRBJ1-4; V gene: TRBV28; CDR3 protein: CASSVPGQKLFF
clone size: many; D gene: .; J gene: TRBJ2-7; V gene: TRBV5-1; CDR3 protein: CASSLGQDGSYEQYF
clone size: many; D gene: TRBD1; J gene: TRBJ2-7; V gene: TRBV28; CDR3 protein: CASSAGTEGYF
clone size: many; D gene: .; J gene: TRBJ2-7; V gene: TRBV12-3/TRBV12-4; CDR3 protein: CASSLGRGDEQYF
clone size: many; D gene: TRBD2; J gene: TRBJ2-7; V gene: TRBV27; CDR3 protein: CASSPGTSGYEQYF
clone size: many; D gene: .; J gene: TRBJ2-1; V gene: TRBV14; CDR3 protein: CASSPYLSSYNEQFF
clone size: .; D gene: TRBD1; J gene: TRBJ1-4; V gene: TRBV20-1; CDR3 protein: CSATTGYEKLFF
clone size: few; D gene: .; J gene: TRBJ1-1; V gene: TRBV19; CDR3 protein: CASSITGSEAFF
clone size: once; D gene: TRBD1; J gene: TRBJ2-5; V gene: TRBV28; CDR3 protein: CASSLWTGTGGYKKTQYF
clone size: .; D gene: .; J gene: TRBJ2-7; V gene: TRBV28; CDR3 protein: CASSFTGRSYEQYF
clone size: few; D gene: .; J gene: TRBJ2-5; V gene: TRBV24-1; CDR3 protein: CATSDLSAGETQYF
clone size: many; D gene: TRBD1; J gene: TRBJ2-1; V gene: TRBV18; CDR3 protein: CASLSRGQDSYNEQFF
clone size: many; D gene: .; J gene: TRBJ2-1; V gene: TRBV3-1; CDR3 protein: CASSQEGVASEQFF
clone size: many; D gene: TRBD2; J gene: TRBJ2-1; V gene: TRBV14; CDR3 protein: CASSPGLAGNNYNEQFF
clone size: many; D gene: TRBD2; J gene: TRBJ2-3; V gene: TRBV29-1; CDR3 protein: CSVQSSGRAGDTQYF
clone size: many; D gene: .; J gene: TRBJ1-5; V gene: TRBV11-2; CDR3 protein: CASSPGRHQPQHF
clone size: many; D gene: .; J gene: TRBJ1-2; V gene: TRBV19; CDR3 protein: CASIEQPANYGYTF
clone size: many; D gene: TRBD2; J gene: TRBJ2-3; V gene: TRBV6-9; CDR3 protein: CASSYGTSGSMQYF
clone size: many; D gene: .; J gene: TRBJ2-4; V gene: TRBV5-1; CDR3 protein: CASSLEGDTLAKNIQYF
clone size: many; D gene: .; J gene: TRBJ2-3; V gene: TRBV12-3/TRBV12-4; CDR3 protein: CASNIGNRAGTDTQYF
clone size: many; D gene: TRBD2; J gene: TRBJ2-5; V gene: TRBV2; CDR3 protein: CASSESSGRETQYF
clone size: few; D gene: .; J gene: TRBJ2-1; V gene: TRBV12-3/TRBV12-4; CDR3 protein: CASKSRRHNEQFF
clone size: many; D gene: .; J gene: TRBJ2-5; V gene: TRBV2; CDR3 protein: CASREARSGETQYF
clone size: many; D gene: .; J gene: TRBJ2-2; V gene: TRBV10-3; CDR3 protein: CAISDGKNTGELFF
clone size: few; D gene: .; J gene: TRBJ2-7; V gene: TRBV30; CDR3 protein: CAWSVRSIKNEQYF
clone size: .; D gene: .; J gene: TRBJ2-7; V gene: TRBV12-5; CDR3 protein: CASGLVELSSYEQYF